This TCR beta chain comes out of a study of CD8 T cells in ankylosing spondylitis. V lost 3 bases and J lost 5, with 13 bases in between. CDR1 SGHTA and CDR2 FQGNSA come from the germline V gene. This CDR3 has 14 amino acids. Quantitative barcoded 5'-RACE was used to prepare TCR beta libraries. One entry per CDR3 protein, called by TCRdb with MiXCR from the 5' RACE reads. Altogether 290,000 or so distinct CDR3 sequences are present, less than 25% being singletons, with the ten largest covering roughly 3.6%. With respect to this clonotype: Its target is not known.

Overall study results and limits: Relatively rare in peripheral blood, disease-linked clones were also CD8+. As reported, disease-linked clones showed significant enrichment in matched ankylosing spondylitis synovial fluid. Characteristic of ankylosing spondylitis blood, it appeared, was a TCR beta motif comprising about eight highly homologous variants.

The V and J genes are TRBV7-2 and TRBJ1-1; possibly TRBD1 for D (5 bases). The sample comprised blood, either unsorted or a sorted T cell fraction (not recorded which). This receptor was taken from a female donor with ankylosing spondylitis or in good health (not recorded which). In nucleotides, the CDR3 is TGTGCCAGCAGCTTGGGGCCGGGGGAGACTGAAGCTTTCTTT. It is translated as CASSLGPGETEAFF.